These T cell receptor beta chains were read from a single sample in a study of sequential checkpoint blockade in melanoma. Assay used: immunoSEQ multiplex PCR; TCRdb lists only in-frame clones, some missing. The top ten hold approximately 15% of the sample, which has 15,000 to 20,000 clones, about 50% seen once. The source was CD8+ T cells sorted from blood (inferred from file names), collected from a patient given nivolumab and ipilimumab in sequence. The receptor set was obtained from a human donor with melanoma. Both conserved end residues are part of each CDR3. The D gene is left open where the match is weak. Rows give clone size only sometimes, using once, few, many, or a class for an expanded clone.

V: TRBV11-2
J: TRBJ1-1
size: NA
D: TRBD1
DNA: TGTGCCAGCAGCTTCACCGGACAGGGCGAAGCTTTCTTT
CDR3: CASSFTGQGEAFF

V: TRBV7-9
J: TRBJ2-5
size: NA
D: NA
DNA: TGTGCCAGCAGCCCAACGAACAGGGTAGAGACCCAGTACTTC
CDR3: CASSPTNRVETQYF

V: TRBV5-4
J: TRBJ2-1
size: NA
D: TRBD2
DNA: TGTGCCAGCAGCTTGCTAGCGGGGACCTACAATGAGCAGTTCTTC
CDR3: CASSLLAGTYNEQFF

V: TRBV5-3
J: TRBJ2-1
size: once
D: NA
DNA: TGTGCCAGCAGCCAAGATGGTACTAACTACAATGAGCAGTTCTTC
CDR3: CASSQDGTNYNEQFF

V: TRBV6-1
J: TRBJ1-1
size: NA
D: NA
DNA: TGTGCCAGCAGTTCTGACAGGACTGAAGCTTTCTTT
CDR3: CASSSDRTEAFF

V: TRBV19
J: TRBJ2-5
size: NA
D: NA
DNA: TGTGCCAGTAGTATGGCGTGGCGGGGGACGGGGGGCGCCCAGTACTTC
CDR3: CASSMAWRGTGGAQYF

V: TRBV5-1
J: TRBJ2-5
size: few
D: NA
DNA: TGCGCCAGCAGGGAATCGGGACTCCTGGAGACCCAGTACTTC
CDR3: CASRESGLLETQYF

V: TRBV4-2
J: TRBJ2-2
size: NA
D: TRBD1
DNA: TGTGCCAGCAGCCAAGCGGGGGGACAGGGGTATGGCACCGGGGAGCTGTTTTTT
CDR3: CASSQAGGQGYGTGELFF

V: TRBV28
J: TRBJ1-1
size: NA
D: NA
DNA: TGTGCCAGCAGCATCACAGGGCCCACTGAAGCTTTCTTT
CDR3: CASSITGPTEAFF

V: TRBV6-1
J: TRBJ1-3
size: NA
D: TRBD1
DNA: TGTGCCAGCAGTGAAGGAACAGGGGGTGGAAACACCATATATTTT
CDR3: CASSEGTGGGNTIYF

V: TRBV6-6
J: TRBJ1-1
size: few
D: NA
DNA: TGTGCCAGCAGTTACACCCCGGGGGGAACTGAAGCTTTCTTT
CDR3: CASSYTPGGTEAFF

V: TRBV30
J: TRBJ2-1
size: once
D: NA
DNA: TGTGCCTGGAGAACGAGCTCCTACAATGAGCAGTTCTTC
CDR3: CAWRTSSYNEQFF

V: TRBV9
J: TRBJ1-4
size: few
D: NA
DNA: TGTGCCAGCAGCGTAGATGGGGACATTAATGAAAAACTGTTTTTT
CDR3: CASSVDGDINEKLFF

V: TRBV28
J: TRBJ1-4
size: few
D: TRBD1
DNA: TGTGCCAGCAGTTGGACAGGGGGTAATGAAAAACTGTTTTTT
CDR3: CASSWTGGNEKLFF

V: TRBV7-2
J: TRBJ2-1
size: NA
D: NA
DNA: TGTGCCAGCAGCTTTGCTAGCGTCCGCCCGGAGAATGAGCAGTTCTTC
CDR3: CASSFASVRPENEQFF

V: TRBV2
J: TRBJ1-1
size: NA
D: NA
DNA: TGTGCCAGCAGTGACAGCGCGAACACTGAAGCTTTCTTT
CDR3: CASSDSANTEAFF

V: TRBV2
J: TRBJ2-7
size: NA
D: NA
DNA: TGTGCCAGCAGCAACATGAATTCCTACGAGCAGTACTTC
CDR3: CASSNMNSYEQYF

V: TRBV29-1
J: TRBJ2-1
size: few
D: NA
DNA: TGCAGCGTTGAAGGCGGTCACGGGCGCAGGGTCTCCTACAATGAGCAGTTCTTC
CDR3: CSVEGGHGRRVSYNEQFF

V: TRBV2
J: TRBJ1-1
size: few
D: NA
DNA: TGTGCCAGCAGTTTTAGGAGTAACACTGAAGCTTTCTTT
CDR3: CASSFRSNTEAFF

V: TRBV6-5
J: TRBJ2-1
size: NA
D: NA
DNA: TGTGCCAGCAGTTACGAGGGAAATGAGCAGTTCTTC
CDR3: CASSYEGNEQFF

V: TRBV13
J: TRBJ2-7
size: medium-sized
D: NA
DNA: TGTGCCAGCAGCTCGGGGGGCCAAGACTCCGAGCAGTACTTC
CDR3: CASSSGGQDSEQYF

V: TRBV11-1
J: TRBJ2-7
size: few
D: TRBD2
DNA: TGTGCCAGCAGCTTTTCTAGCGGGAATTACGAGCAGTACTTC
CDR3: CASSFSSGNYEQYF

V: TRBV2
J: TRBJ2-7
size: NA
D: TRBD1
DNA: TGTGCCAGCAGTGAGCGAGGGACAGGGGCCCTTTACGAGCAGTACTTC
CDR3: CASSERGTGALYEQYF

V: TRBV7-3
J: TRBJ2-1
size: NA
D: NA
DNA: TGTGCCAGCAGCTTAACGGGGCTCAATGAGCAGTTCTTC
CDR3: CASSLTGLNEQFF

V: TRBV4-1
J: TRBJ2-7
size: NA
D: TRBD2
DNA: TGCGCCAGCAGCCAAGAAGGTCTAGCGGGGGCCATCTCCTACGAGCAGTACTTC
CDR3: CASSQEGLAGAISYEQYF

V: TRBV11-2
J: TRBJ2-1
size: once
D: TRBD2
DNA: TGTGCCAGCAGCTTTAGCGGGAGATTTCGCGATGAGCAGTTCTTC
CDR3: CASSFSGRFRDEQFF

V: TRBV29-1
J: TRBJ2-7
size: few
D: NA
DNA: TGCAGCGTTGAAGAAGGCGGGACCTCCCTCGAGCAGTACTTC
CDR3: CSVEEGGTSLEQYF

V: TRBV28
J: TRBJ1-2
size: NA
D: NA
DNA: TGTGCCAGCAGTCCCCAGAGGGGGACCTTC
CDR3: CASSPQRGTF

V: TRBV9
J: TRBJ2-5
size: NA
D: TRBD1
DNA: TGTGCCAGCAGCGAGGGACAGGGACGGGAGACCCAGTACTTC
CDR3: CASSEGQGRETQYF

V: TRBV19
J: TRBJ2-3
size: NA
D: TRBD2
DNA: TGTGCCAGTAGGACACTAGCGGGGGTGGATACGCAGTATTTT
CDR3: CASRTLAGVDTQYF

V: TRBV7-9
J: TRBJ2-7
size: NA
D: NA
DNA: TGTGCCAGCAGCGGAGGGGCCTCCTACGAGCAGTACTTC
CDR3: CASSGGASYEQYF

V: TRBV7-8
J: TRBJ2-7
size: once
D: TRBD2
DNA: TGTGCCAGCAGCTTAGCTGGGATGACTAGCGCCATTTACGAGCAGTACTTC
CDR3: CASSLAGMTSAIYEQYF

V: TRBV28
J: TRBJ1-1
size: NA
D: TRBD1
DNA: TGTGCCAGCAGTTTGGGACAGGGAGGCGCTGAAGCTTTCTTT
CDR3: CASSLGQGGAEAFF

V: TRBV5-5
J: TRBJ2-7
size: NA
D: NA
DNA: TGTGCCAGCAGCCGTTCTCCAGGCCGTATTGACGAGCAGTACTTC
CDR3: CASSRSPGRIDEQYF

V: TRBV29-1
J: TRBJ2-7
size: NA
D: TRBD1
DNA: TGCAGCGTCAACCGAGAAGGACAGGGCAACGAGCAGTACTTC
CDR3: CSVNREGQGNEQYF

V: TRBV7-2
J: TRBJ2-2
size: NA
D: NA
DNA: TGTGCCAGCAGCTTCTTGGGCGGGGCGAGCGGGGAGCTGTTTTTT
CDR3: CASSFLGGASGELFF

V: TRBV29-1
J: TRBJ1-5
size: NA
D: TRBD1
DNA: TGCAGCGTTGAAGAAACAGGGGGCAATCAGCCCCAGCATTTT
CDR3: CSVEETGGNQPQHF

V: TRBV29-1
J: TRBJ1-2
size: NA
D: NA
DNA: TGCAGCGTTGATTTGGAGGCATCGAACTATGGCTACACCTTC
CDR3: CSVDLEASNYGYTF

V: TRBV27
J: TRBJ1-2
size: NA
D: NA
DNA: TGTGCCAGCAGTTTAACTCTGCCTACAGGGACCTATGGCTACACCTTC
CDR3: CASSLTLPTGTYGYTF

V: TRBV14
J: TRBJ2-3
size: NA
D: NA
DNA: TGTGCCAGCAGCCAAGATCAAAGGCGGGTCGGCACAGATACGCAGTATTTT
CDR3: CASSQDQRRVGTDTQYF

V: TRBV5-5
J: TRBJ2-7
size: NA
D: TRBD2
DNA: TGTGCCAGCAGCTTGGCCCCCCTAGCGGGAGGGTCCTACGAGCAGTACTTC
CDR3: CASSLAPLAGGSYEQYF

V: TRBV28
J: TRBJ2-7
size: once
D: TRBD1
DNA: TGTGCCAGCAGACCCCTTTCGGCAGGGGGCAATGTCTACGAGCAGTACTTC
CDR3: CASRPLSAGGNVYEQYF

V: TRBV5-6
J: TRBJ2-5
size: NA
D: NA
DNA: TGTGCCAGCAGACCCCGCTCAGGGGGGCCCTTGGAGACCCAGTACTTC
CDR3: CASRPRSGGPLETQYF

V: TRBV7-6
J: TRBJ2-7
size: NA
D: TRBD2
DNA: TGTGCCAGCAGCCAAGTCAGGACTAGCGGTCTCTACGAGCAGTACTTC
CDR3: CASSQVRTSGLYEQYF

V: TRBV19
J: TRBJ1-6
size: NA
D: NA
DNA: TGTGCCAGTAGTTCCCTCGACAGCTATAATTCACCCCTCCACTTT
CDR3: CASSSLDSYNSPLHF

V: TRBV10-1
J: TRBJ2-7
size: NA
D: TRBD1
DNA: TGCGCCAGCATTGGGGGGGGACAGGGTTTCTACGAGCAGTACTTC
CDR3: CASIGGGQGFYEQYF

V: TRBV2
J: TRBJ1-1
size: NA
D: TRBD1
DNA: TGTGCCAGCAGTGGACAGGGCCTCACTGAAGCTTTCTTT
CDR3: CASSGQGLTEAFF